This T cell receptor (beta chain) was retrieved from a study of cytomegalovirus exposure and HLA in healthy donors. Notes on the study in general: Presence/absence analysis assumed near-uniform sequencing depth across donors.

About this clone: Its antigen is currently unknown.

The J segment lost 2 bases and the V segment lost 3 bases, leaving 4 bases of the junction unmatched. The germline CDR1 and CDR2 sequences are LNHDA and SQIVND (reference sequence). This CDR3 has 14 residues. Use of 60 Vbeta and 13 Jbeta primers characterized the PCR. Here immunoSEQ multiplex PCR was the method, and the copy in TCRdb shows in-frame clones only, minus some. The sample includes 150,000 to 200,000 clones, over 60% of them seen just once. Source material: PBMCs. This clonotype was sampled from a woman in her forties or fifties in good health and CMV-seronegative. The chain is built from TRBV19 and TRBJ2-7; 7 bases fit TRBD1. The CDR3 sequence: CASSIWDSTYEQYF. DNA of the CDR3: TGTGCCAGTAGTATCTGGGACAGCACCTACGAGCAGTACTTC.